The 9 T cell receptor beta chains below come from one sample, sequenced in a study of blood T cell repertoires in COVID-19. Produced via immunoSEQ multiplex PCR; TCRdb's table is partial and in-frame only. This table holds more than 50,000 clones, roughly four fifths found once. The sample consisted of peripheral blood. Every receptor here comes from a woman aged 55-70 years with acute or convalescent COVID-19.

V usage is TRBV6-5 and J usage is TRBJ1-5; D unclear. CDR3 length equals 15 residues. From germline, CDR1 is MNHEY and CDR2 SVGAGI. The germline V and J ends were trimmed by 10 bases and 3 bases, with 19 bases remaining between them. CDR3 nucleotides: TGTGCCACCGGTAAGCCGCACGCTGCCAATCAGCCCCAGCATTTT. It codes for CATGKPHAANQPQHF.

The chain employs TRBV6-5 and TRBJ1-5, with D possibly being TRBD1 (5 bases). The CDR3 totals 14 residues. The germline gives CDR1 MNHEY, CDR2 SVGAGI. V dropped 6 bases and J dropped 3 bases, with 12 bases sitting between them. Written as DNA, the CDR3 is TGTGCCAGCAGCTCTGGGACTGCCAATCAGCCCCAGCATTTT. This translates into CASSSGTANQPQHF.

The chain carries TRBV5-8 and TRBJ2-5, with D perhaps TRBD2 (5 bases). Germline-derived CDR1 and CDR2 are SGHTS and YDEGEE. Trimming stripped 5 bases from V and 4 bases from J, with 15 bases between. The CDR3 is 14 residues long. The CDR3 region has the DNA TGTGCCAGCAGGGACTGGCAAGAACGAGAGACCCAGTACTTC. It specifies CASRDWQERETQYF.

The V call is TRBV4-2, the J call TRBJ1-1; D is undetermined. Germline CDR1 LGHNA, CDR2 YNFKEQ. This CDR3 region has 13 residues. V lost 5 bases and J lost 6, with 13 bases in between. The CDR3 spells CASSFSTAPEAFF. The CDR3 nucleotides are TGTGCCAGCAGCTTTTCAACTGCTCCTGAAGCTTTCTTT.

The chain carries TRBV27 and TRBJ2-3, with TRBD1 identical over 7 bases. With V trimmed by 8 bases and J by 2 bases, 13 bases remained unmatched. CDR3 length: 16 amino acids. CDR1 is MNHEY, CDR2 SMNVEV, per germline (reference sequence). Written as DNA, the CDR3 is TGTGCCAGCGGCCCGACAGGGAGACTATTCACAGATACGCAGTATTTT. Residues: CASGPTGRLFTDTQYF.

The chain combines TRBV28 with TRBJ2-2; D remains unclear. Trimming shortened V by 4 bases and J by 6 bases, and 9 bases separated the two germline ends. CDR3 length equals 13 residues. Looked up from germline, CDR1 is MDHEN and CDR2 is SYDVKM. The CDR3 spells CASSYFFPGELFF. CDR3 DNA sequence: TGTGCCAGCAGTTACTTCTTTCCCGGGGAGCTGTTTTTT.

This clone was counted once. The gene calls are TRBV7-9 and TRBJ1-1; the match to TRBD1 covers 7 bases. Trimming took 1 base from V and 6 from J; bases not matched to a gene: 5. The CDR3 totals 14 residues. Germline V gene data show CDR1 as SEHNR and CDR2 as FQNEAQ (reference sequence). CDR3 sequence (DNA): TGTGCCAGCAGCTTAGAACAGGGGAGTGCTGAAGCTTTCTTT. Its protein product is CASSLEQGSAEAFF.

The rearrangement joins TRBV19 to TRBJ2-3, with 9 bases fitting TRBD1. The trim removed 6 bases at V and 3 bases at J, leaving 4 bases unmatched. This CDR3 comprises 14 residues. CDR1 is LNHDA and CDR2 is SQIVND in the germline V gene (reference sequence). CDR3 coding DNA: TGTGCCAGTAGGGACAGGGGTGGTACAGATACGCAGTATTTT. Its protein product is CASRDRGGTDTQYF.

The CDR3 protein is CASRVGQGLDTQYF. CDR3 DNA sequence: TGTGCCAGCAGAGTTGGACAGGGGTTAGATACGCAGTATTTT. The V and J genes are TRBV2 and TRBJ2-3; 9 bases map to TRBD1. The germline V gene encodes CDR1 SNHLY and CDR2 FYNNEI. V shed 6 bases, J shed 5 bases, and the junction held 6 bases outside the gene matches. This CDR3 is 14 amino acids long.